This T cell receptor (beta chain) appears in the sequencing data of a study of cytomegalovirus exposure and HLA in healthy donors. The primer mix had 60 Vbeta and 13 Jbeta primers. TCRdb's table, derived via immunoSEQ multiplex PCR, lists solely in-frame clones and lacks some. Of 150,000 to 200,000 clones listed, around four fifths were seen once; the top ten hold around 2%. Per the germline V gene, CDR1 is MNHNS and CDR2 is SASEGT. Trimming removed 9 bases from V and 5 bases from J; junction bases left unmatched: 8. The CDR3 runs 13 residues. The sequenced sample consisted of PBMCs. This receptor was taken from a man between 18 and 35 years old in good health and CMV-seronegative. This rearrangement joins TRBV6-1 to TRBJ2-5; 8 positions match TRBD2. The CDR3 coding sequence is TGTGCCAGTCACGGGACTAGTGGGGAGACCCAGTACTTC. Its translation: CASHGTSGETQYF.